Below, one T cell receptor beta chain is given with its context. Its antigen is unknown. Primers for the PCR totalled 60 Vbeta and 13 Jbeta. In the source study's methods: A follow-up analysis tallied around 76 million unique TCR beta chains, roughly 11 million shared. The data were produced by immunoSEQ multiplex PCR, yet TCRdb's version contains in-frame clones alone and is incomplete. The DNA gave D and trimming, while V, J and clone size come from that table. Of 150,000 to 200,000 clones in the sample, roughly 74% are singletons; the top ten hold around 10%. The record originates from a study of cytomegalovirus exposure and HLA in healthy donors. Study outcomes and limitations: Exclusion as indistinguishable affected some V segments, including TRBV6-2 and TRBV6-3. Later analysis revealed greater clonal expansion in HLA-associated TCR beta chains than in equally common others. Presence/absence comparisons presumed near-even sequencing depth among donors.

The CDR3 consists of 16 residues. V dropped 2 bases and J dropped 4; count of bases not matched to a gene: 4. Germline CDR1 reads WSHSY; CDR2 reads SAAADI. V usage is TRBV10-2 and J usage is TRBJ2-1, with 11 bases aligning to TRBD2. Sample: PBMCs. This sequence originates from a man aged 18 to 30 in good health and CMV-seropositive. The CDR3 bases are TGCGCCAGCAGTGAGCCCGGGACTAGCGGATACAATGAGCAGTTCTTC. The encoded protein is CASSEPGTSGYNEQFF.